Presented here are 22 T cell receptor beta chains from one specimen sequenced in a study of blood T cell repertoires in COVID-19. The method was immunoSEQ multiplex PCR; TCRdb's version includes in-frame clones alone and lacks a portion of them. The data hold around 86,000 clones, with about 85% observed a single time. Material: peripheral blood. The receptors were sampled from a human donor in a cohort sampled during active COVID-19.

The chain has TRBV11-2 and TRBJ2-1, with TRBD2 matching 9 bases. The CDR3 covers 14 residues. Germline V gene lookup returns CDR1 SGHAT and CDR2 FQNNGV. V was clipped by 5 bases and J by 10 bases; unmatched bases: 9. CDR3 sequence reads: CASSQQILAGEQFF. The CDR3 nucleotides are TGTGCCAGCAGCCAACAGATCCTAGCGGGGGAGCAGTTCTTC. Looking up the rest from reference TRBV11-2 and TRBJ2-1 gives the full variable domain: EAGVAQSPRYKIIEKRQSVAFWCNPISGHATLYWYQQILGQGPKLLIQFQNNGVVDDSQLPKDRFSAERLKGVDSTLKIQPAKLEDSAVYLCASSQQILAGEQFFGPGTRLTVL.

The gene calls are TRBV5-1 and TRBJ1-1; TRBD1 might be the D (6 bases). Trimming removed 0 bases from V and 2 bases from J, with 11 bases in between. Per the germline V gene, CDR1 is SGHRS and CDR2 is YFSETQ. This CDR3 has 15 residues. This chain's CDR3 is CASSLGGQLNTEAFF. The CDR3 region has the DNA TGCGCCAGCAGCTTGGGAGGACAGCTAAACACTGAAGCTTTCTTT.

The gene calls are TRBV9 and TRBJ2-3; D not resolved. The CDR3 consists of 13 residues. Between the trimmed V and J ends, which lost 0 bases and 1 base, there was a span of 3 bases. In germline, CDR1 is SGDLS, CDR2 YYNGEE. The chain's CDR3 is CASSVGGTDTQYF. CDR3 sequence (DNA): TGTGCCAGCAGCGTAGGAGGCACAGATACGCAGTATTTT.

This chain connects TRBV20-1 to TRBJ2-2; TRBD1 might be the D (8 bases). Trimming shortened V by 3 bases and J by 0 bases, and 14 bases separated the two germline ends. The CDR3 contains 16 residues. Germline CDR1 is DFQATT and CDR2 is SNEGSKA (reference sequence). DNA of the CDR3: TGCAGTGCTAGTGGGGGGGGACAGGCGAACACCGGGGAGCTGTTTTTT. Residues: CSASGGGQANTGELFF.

Regarding this clone: An end of the junction differs from the germline gene, which may be a read error. The chain is built from TRBV7-7 and TRBJ1-2, with 10 positions matching TRBD1. The length of the CDR3 is 17 residues. CDR1 is SSHAT, CDR2 FNYEAQ, per germline (reference sequence). CDR3 DNA: TGTGCTAGCAGCCTACCCCTACGGACAGGGGGTCAGTATGGCTACACCTTC. Its protein product is CASSLPLRTGGQYGYTF.

This chain uses TRBV6-5 with TRBJ2-7, with TRBD1 matching over 8 bases. The CDR3 runs 14 residues. Trimming at V came to 6 bases and at J to 2 bases, leaving 6 bases not matched to a gene. Germline V gene sequence: CDR1 MNHEY, CDR2 SVGAGI. Here the CDR3 reads CASSPGQAAYEQYF. CDR3 bases: TGTGCCAGCAGCCCGGGACAGGCGGCCTACGAGCAGTACTTC.

This chain links TRBV6-5 with TRBJ2-7, with TRBD1 as a possible D gene (6 bases). The CDR3 length is 15 residues. V was pared by 7 bases and J by 2 bases, with 18 bases between. Germline assignment: CDR1 MNHEY and CDR2 SVGAGI. The CDR3 spells CASTPRSQGTYEQYF. CDR3 sequence (DNA): TGTGCCAGCACCCCAAGGAGTCAGGGGACCTACGAGCAGTACTTC.

This clone was seen once. The chain has TRBV24-1 and TRBJ1-5, with D perhaps matching TRBD1 (6 bases). The CDR3 covers 17 residues. V lost 4 bases to trimming and J lost 5 bases, with 20 bases between them. From germline, CDR1 is KGHDR and CDR2 SFDVKD. The CDR3 sequence is CATSDVGQSIGDQPQHF. CDR3 in DNA: TGTGCCACCAGTGACGTAGGACAGTCTATAGGCGATCAGCCCCAGCATTTT.

The V call is TRBV5-4, the J call TRBJ1-1; D ambiguous. V gave up 0 bases and J gave up 1 base, with 10 bases separating them. This CDR3 region has 15 residues. CDR1 and CDR2 from the germline V gene are SGHNT and YYREEE (reference sequence). CDR3 DNA sequence: TGTGCCAGCAGCTTGGCGCGGCAGCCGAACACTGAAGCTTTCTTT. The encoded protein is CASSLARQPNTEAFF.

The chain carries TRBV19 and TRBJ1-5; 12 nucleotides align to TRBD1. This CDR3 comprises 14 residues. The J segment lost 6 bases and the V segment lost 11 bases, leaving 8 bases of the junction unmatched. Germline values: CDR1 LNHDA, CDR2 SQIVND (reference sequence). CDR3 DNA sequence: TGTGCCGCGGGGGACAGGGGGCTTAGTCAGCCCCAGCATTTT. Translating gives CAAGDRGLSQPQHF.

The chain has TRBV27 and TRBJ1-2; D might be TRBD1 (6 bases). V gave up 8 bases and J gave up 6 bases, with 25 bases separating them. The CDR3 is made up of 16 amino acids. The germline V gene encodes CDR1 MNHEY and CDR2 SMNVEV (reference sequence). CDR3 sequence: CASFPIRGGLYDGYTF. The DNA for the CDR3 is TGTGCCAGCTTTCCTATTCGGGGGGGCCTTTACGATGGCTACACCTTC.

V is TRBV7-9 and J is TRBJ1-3, with 7 bases aligning to TRBD1. CDR1 and CDR2 from the germline V gene are SEHNR and FQNEAQ (reference sequence). The CDR3 runs 17 residues. Germline trimming cut 0 bases from V and 0 bases from J; bases unmatched to any gene: 5. The DNA of the CDR3 is TGTGCCAGCAGCTTAGCCTGGGACAGCTTCTCTGGAAACACCATATATTTT. Its translation is CASSLAWDSFSGNTIYF.

This clone was counted a single time. This chain joins TRBV29-1 and TRBJ1-2; tentative D call: TRBD1 (6 bases). Germline V gene sequence: CDR1 SQVTM, CDR2 ANQGSEA. This CDR3 is built from 13 residues. Trimming took off 6 bases at V and 4 bases at J, with 15 bases between the two ends. Here the CDR3 DNA reads TGCAGCGTACAATACGGGACATCCTATGGCTACACCTTC. It yields the protein CSVQYGTSYGYTF.

The rearrangement links TRBV6-5 to TRBJ1-5; 7 positions match TRBD1. CDR3 size: 14 residues. The V segment lost 2 bases and the J segment 5 bases; nucleotides outside the gene matches: 3. CDR1 and CDR2 from the germline V gene are MNHEY and SVGAGI. DNA for the CDR3: TGTGCCAGCAGTTACAACAGGGGAGATCAGCCCCAGCATTTT. This translates into CASSYNRGDQPQHF.

The chain is built from TRBV28 and TRBJ1-2; TRBD1 might be the D (5 bases). Trimming removed 6 bases at V and 8 bases at J, with 16 bases between. Germline V gene lookup returns CDR1 MDHEN and CDR2 SYDVKM. The CDR3 length is 13 residues. The CDR3 protein is CASRDTAMGGYTF. CDR3 in DNA: TGTGCCAGCAGGGACACAGCCATGGGAGGCTACACCTTC.

This clone showed up just a few times. The chain is built from TRBV4-1 and TRBJ1-5, with a weak D call TRBD1 (5 bases). Trimming removed 1 base at V and 5 bases at J, with 6 bases between. CDR1 and CDR2 from the germline V gene are MGHRA and YSYEKL. The CDR3 is 13 amino acids. The CDR3 DNA is TGCGCCAGCAGCCAAGGGGGGGATCAGCCCCAGCATTTT. Translated, it gives CASSQGGDQPQHF.

The chain employs TRBV19 and TRBJ2-7; 7 bases are a match to TRBD2. J lost 0 bases, V lost 6 bases, and 11 bases had no gene match. This CDR3 contains 16 residues. Germline V gene data show CDR1 as LNHDA and CDR2 as SQIVND (reference sequence). Here the CDR3 DNA reads TGTGCCAGTAGAGGGGAGGGCTGGGGCAACTCCTACGAGCAGTACTTC. Protein sequence: CASRGEGWGNSYEQYF.

The chain uses TRBV6-2 or TRBV6-3 and TRBJ1-1, with D possibly matching TRBD1 (5 bases). Trimming left V 0 bases short and J 0 bases short, with 11 bases between. The germline gives CDR1 MNHEY, CDR2 SVGEGT. The CDR3 spans 16 residues. The CDR3: CASSYSKAGLNTEAFF. CDR3 DNA sequence: TGTGCCAGCAGTTACTCGAAAGCAGGGCTGAACACTGAAGCTTTCTTT.

The chain uses TRBV14 and TRBJ1-4; D possibly corresponds to TRBD1 (6 bases). This CDR3 is 14 amino acids long. The V gene lost 0 bases and the J gene lost 8 bases, with 10 bases spanning the gap. Germline V lookup: CDR1 SGHDN, CDR2 FVKESK. CDR3 sequence: CASSQEQGYEKLFF. CDR3 in DNA: TGTGCCAGCAGCCAAGAACAGGGTTACGAAAAACTGTTTTTT.

The rearrangement joins TRBV28 to TRBJ2-3; 8 bases map to TRBD2. The trim removed 5 bases at V and 0 bases at J, leaving 7 bases unmatched. Germline CDR1 is MDHEN and CDR2 is SYDVKM. The CDR3 is 16 residues long. The CDR3 region has the DNA TGTGCCAGCAGTCCCGGTCCTAGCGGGAGCACAGATACGCAGTATTTT. Protein: CASSPGPSGSTDTQYF.

The chain links TRBV5-1 to TRBJ2-7; TRBD2 agrees at 9 bases. V lost 0 bases, J lost 5 bases, and 6 bases stayed unmatched. The length of the CDR3 is 15 residues. CDR1 and CDR2 from the germline V gene are SGHRS and YFSETQ. The DNA for the CDR3 is TGCGCCAGCAGCTTGGGGGGCGGGAGGGTCGACGAGCAGTACTTC. This codes for CASSLGGGRVDEQYF.

This clone has a single count. CDR3: CASSLDGRVNYGYTF. The CDR3 nucleotides read TGTGCCAGCAGCTTGGACGGCAGGGTAAACTATGGCTACACCTTC. The chain has TRBV7-9 and TRBJ1-2; D possibly corresponds to TRBD1 (5 bases). Germline CDR1 is SEHNR and CDR2 is FQNEAQ (reference sequence). This CDR3 region has 15 residues. Trimming took off 3 bases at V and 2 bases at J, with 13 bases between the two ends. The variable domain in full, with the rest retrieved from reference TRBV7-9 and TRBJ1-2, is DTGVSQNPRHKITKRGQNVTFRCDPISEHNRLYWYRQTLGQGPEFLTYFQNEAQLEKSRLLSDRFSAERPKGSFSTLEIQRTEQGDSAMYLCASSLDGRVNYGYTFGSGTRLTVV.